This T cell receptor beta chain was obtained from a study of shared clonotypes between healthy human individuals (dated by TCRdb to the early 2020s). A note on the overall study: The cohort included three men and a couple of women between 18 and 49 years of age. The study deeply sequenced blood TCR repertoires of several healthy adults to estimate repertoire size and the extent of clonotype sharing between individuals. To increase sequencing depth and limit assay-specific biases, TCR repertoire library preparation and sequencing were carried out by different laboratories using diverse techniques. Between about 0.85 and 9.5 billion PBMCs per donor were obtained by leukapheresis. Per donor, three plates each were used for CD4 naive and CD4 memory, two for CD8 naive, and one for CD8 memory.

Measured from the cysteine to the phenylalanine, the CDR3 is 15 residues long. Of all the DNA, just the CDR3 is kept, 45 bases in frame from base 1. Via the germline V gene (reference sequence), CDR1 is WNHNN and CDR2 SYGVQD. V is clipped by 2 bases and J by 6 bases, and the sequence between their germline boundaries is 15 bases long. Healthy HIV-negative adults with no recently reported acute infections or vaccinations were included as donors. All donors were Caucasian adults living in Nashville, Tennessee, USA. CD4+ T cells were enriched by magnetic negative selection, after which naive cells were positively selected on CD45RA and the negative fraction was taken as the memory subset. After blood collection by leukapheresis, PBMCs were isolated using Ficoll-Histopaque density gradient centrifugation and then cryopreserved in the vapor phase of liquid nitrogen. Analytical flow cytometry was used to check the purity and quantity of every magnetically sorted T cell population. Genomic DNA was isolated from each sorted fraction and quantified by UV absorbance on a Nanodrop 2000c.

Summary of the overall study and its limitations: Clonotypes shared by all four sorted-subset donors showed higher generation probabilities than non-shared clonotypes. Sampling was restricted to blood, and TCR repertoires in tissues likely differ from the TCR repertoires found in blood. Incomplete sequencing was indicated by rarefaction of sorted-subset datasets, despite the large sequencing depth. Across a few donors, about 4.5% of naive CD4, roughly 3.3% of naive CD8, about 2.3% of memory CD4, and 0.4% of memory CD8 clonotypes were shared. Pairwise subsampling indicated that sequencing depth was expected to affect the degree of clonotype sharing among donors. Because the study included a small number of donors, the genetic and exposure-history diversity represented was limited. Naive subsets generally had larger estimated clonotype richness than memory subsets did.

Comment on this clone: It has no known antigen specificity. There are no base qualities to consult, and no much larger clone falls within one base.

Using the deep immunoSEQ assay, multiplex PCR amplified TCR CDR3 regions from genomic DNA. Extracted genomic DNA from each cell subset was spread evenly across all wells of several immunoSEQ 96-well plates, with each plate serving as a replicate. For sorted subsets, approximately 200 ng of genomic DNA, equivalent to 30,000 or so T cell genomes, went into each replicate PCR. The purified libraries were quantified using a Qubit 3.0 fluorometer, sized with a Bioanalyzer 2100, and then quantified again using the KAPA Library Quantification kit. A separate single-read 150-cycle Illumina NextSeq 550 flow cell was used to sequence each immunoSEQ 96-well plate. The original methods were these. Because only junctional sequences without quality scores were contained in the immunoSEQ output, filtering matching that applied to full-length reads could not be performed. To assign V/J genes and CDR3, sequences were annotated using PyIR, a Python wrapper for IgBLAST v1.9, with IMGT germline references. Reads were filtered out if the reads had weak V/J assignments (E-value above 1e-6), no CDR3, stop codons, out-of-frame junctions, or ambiguous translated residues. V3J clonotypes were defined by identical inferred V gene, J gene, and CDR3 amino acid sequence. To compute the percentage overlap between repertoires, the number of shared unique clonotypes was divided by the size of the smaller repertoire. Richness of each repertoire was evaluated using RTK rarefaction, the Chao1 estimator, and Recon v2.1 estimates of unobserved clonotypes. OLGA was used to compute generation probabilities for all TCRbeta clonotypes that the gDNA method yielded from a handful of donors. TCRdb obtained this table from immuneACCESS and retained in-frame rearrangements with V and J assigned. These tables miss some clones; where compared with another copy, unresolved V genes account for less than half of the shortfall, and the remainder is unexplained. V and J calls and clone size are given by that table; D and trimming were obtained from the DNA. In this sample the table shows some 1.4 million clones, over 95% of which occur a single time. The top ten clones comprise 0.95% to 1.5% of the sample.

The clonotype originates from a man aged 30-40 years in good health. The V gene is TRBV10-1 and the J gene is TRBJ2-3; the D gene assignment is ambiguous. Sequenced sample: naive CD4+ T cells sorted from blood. The label giving this sample's cell subset or site can be read as: CD45RA+ positively selected. Here the CDR3 is given as CASSESGPPRDTQYF. Read as DNA, the sequence is TGCGCCAGCAGTGAGAGTGGCCCCCCGAGGGATACGCAGTATTTT.